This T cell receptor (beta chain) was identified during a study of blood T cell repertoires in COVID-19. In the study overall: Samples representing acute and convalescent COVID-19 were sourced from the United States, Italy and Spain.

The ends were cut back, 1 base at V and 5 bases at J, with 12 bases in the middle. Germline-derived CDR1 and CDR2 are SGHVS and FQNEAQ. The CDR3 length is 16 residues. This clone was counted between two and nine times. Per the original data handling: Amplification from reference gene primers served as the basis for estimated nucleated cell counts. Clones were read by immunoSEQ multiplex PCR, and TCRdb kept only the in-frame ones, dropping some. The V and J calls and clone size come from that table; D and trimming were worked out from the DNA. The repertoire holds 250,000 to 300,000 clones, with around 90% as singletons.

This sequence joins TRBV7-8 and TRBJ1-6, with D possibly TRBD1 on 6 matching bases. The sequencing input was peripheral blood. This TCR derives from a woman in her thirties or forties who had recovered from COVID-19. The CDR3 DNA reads TGTGCCAGCAGCTTAGTAACCCCAGGGGATAATTCACCCCTCCACTTT. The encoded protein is CASSLVTPGDNSPLHF. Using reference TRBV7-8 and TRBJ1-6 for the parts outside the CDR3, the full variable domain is GAGVSQSPRYKVAKRGQDVALRCDPISGHVSLFWYQQALGQGPEFLTYFQNEAQLDKSGLPSDRFFAERPEGSVSTLKIQRTQQEDSAVYLCASSLVTPGDNSPLHFGNGTRLTVT.